This T cell receptor beta chain was identified during a study of human T cells and chemical hapten exposure. Turning to the study itself: Upper-back patch tests with 0.01% DPC were read at 6 days.

Time point: patch test 2, 6 weeks after DPC sensitization. Treatment defined: therapeutic diphenylcyclopropenone sensitization with weekly scalp DPC. Findings and caveats of the study: Expanded TCRs made up significantly more big CDR3 similarity clusters than controls did. TCRs at a frequency above 1 in 1000 stayed unchanged with DPC sensitization.

Each CDR3 protein gets one entry after TCRdb re-called the RACE reads with MiXCR. The data contain approximately 350,000 distinct CDR3 sequences, more than 5% of them singletons. With regard to this clonotype: Its antigen remains unknown.

The junction had 6 bases not matched to a gene; V was cut back by 6 bases and J by 5 bases. The CDR3 is 14 amino acids. Germline V gene sequence: CDR1 DFQATT, CDR2 SNEGSKA (reference sequence). The origin of this receptor is a woman between 18 and 30 years old with alopecia areata. Some clones in this sample may be carry-over from other donors' samples. The chain employs TRBV20-1 and TRBJ2-1; 11 bases align to TRBD2. The sample in question was whole blood, obtained in connection with sensitization to the hapten diphenylcyclopropenone (DPC). CDR3 loop: CSAVAGGRNNEQFF. CDR3 DNA sequence: TGCAGTGCCGTAGCGGGGGGGCGTAACAATGAGCAGTTCTTC.